The clone carrying this T cell receptor beta chain was seen a handful of times. Germline V CDR1 and CDR2: SGHAT, FQNNGV. V lost 0 bases, J lost 2 bases, and 10 bases lay in between. There are 15 residues in the CDR3. The data stem from a study of shared clonotypes between healthy human individuals. TCRdb's copy holds only in-frame clones and misses some; the assay was immunoSEQ multiplex PCR. Of hundreds of thousands of clones listed, about 74% are singletons. The rearrangement links TRBV11-2 to TRBJ1-2; no firm D call. The TCR sequence derives from a woman under 40 in good health. The sample consisted of memory CD4+ T cells sorted from blood. Subset denoted: CD45RA-negative fraction. In nucleotides, the CDR3 is TGTGCCAGCAGCTTAGATCATTACCGCAACTATGGCTACACCTTC. Its protein product is CASSLDHYRNYGYTF.